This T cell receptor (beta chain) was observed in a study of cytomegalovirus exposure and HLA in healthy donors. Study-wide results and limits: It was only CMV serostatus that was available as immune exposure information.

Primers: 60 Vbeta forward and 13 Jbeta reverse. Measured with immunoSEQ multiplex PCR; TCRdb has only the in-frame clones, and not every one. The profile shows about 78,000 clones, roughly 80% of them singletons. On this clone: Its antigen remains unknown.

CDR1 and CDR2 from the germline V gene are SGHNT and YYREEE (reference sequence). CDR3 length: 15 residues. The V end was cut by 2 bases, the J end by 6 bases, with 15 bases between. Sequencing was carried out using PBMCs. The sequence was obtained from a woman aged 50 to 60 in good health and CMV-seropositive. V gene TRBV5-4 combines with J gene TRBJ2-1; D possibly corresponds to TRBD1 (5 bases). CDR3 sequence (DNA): TGTGCCAGCAGCTTCTATAGGGGCACGGCCAATGAGCAGTTCTTC. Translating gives CASSFYRGTANEQFF.